This paragraph reports one T cell receptor beta chain. This sample is part of a study of cytomegalovirus exposure and HLA in healthy donors. Across the study: The 90 to 150 validation repertoires, a later analysis reported, used the same platform as the roughly 660 repertoires from the first cohort.

The table came from immunoSEQ multiplex PCR; TCRdb's copy has only in-frame clones and leaves some out. The sample lists around 300,000 clones, 87% occurring once. This receptor was identified in a woman in her 30s in good health and CMV-seropositive. Sequencing was done on a sample of PBMCs.

In nucleotides, the CDR3 is TGCAGTGCTAGGGTGGATGAGCAGTTCTTC. This translates into CSARVDEQFF. The rearrangement joins TRBV20-1 to TRBJ2-1; unclear D gene. The germline V and J ends were trimmed by 3 bases and 8 bases, with 5 bases remaining between them. Per germline, CDR1 DFQATT and CDR2 SNEGSKA (reference sequence). The CDR3 is 10 amino acids.